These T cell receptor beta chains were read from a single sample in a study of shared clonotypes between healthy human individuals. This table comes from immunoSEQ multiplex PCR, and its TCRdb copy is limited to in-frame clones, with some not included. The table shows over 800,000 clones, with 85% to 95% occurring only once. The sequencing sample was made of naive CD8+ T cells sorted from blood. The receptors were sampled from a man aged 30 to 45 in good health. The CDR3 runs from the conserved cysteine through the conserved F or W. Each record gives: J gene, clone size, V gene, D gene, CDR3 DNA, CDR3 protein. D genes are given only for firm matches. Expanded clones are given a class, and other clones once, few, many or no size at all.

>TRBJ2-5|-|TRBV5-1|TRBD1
TGCGCCAGCAGCTTGACGGGACAGCAAGAGACCCAGTACTTC
CASSLTGQQETQYF
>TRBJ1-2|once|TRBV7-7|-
TGTGCTAGCAGCTTAGGACTTACGGAGTGCTATGGCTACACCTTC
CASSLGLTECYGYTF
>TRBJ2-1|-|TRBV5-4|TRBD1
TGTGCCAGCAGCCCAGACAGGGGTGAGTACAATGAGCAGTTCTTC
CASSPDRGEYNEQFF
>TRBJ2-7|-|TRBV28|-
TGTGCCAGCAGTTGGGGGCGGCGGACCTACGAGCAGTACTTC
CASSWGRRTYEQYF
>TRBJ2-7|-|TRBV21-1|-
TGTGCCAGCAGCATCCTCGGGTGTGTCTACGAGCAGTACTTC
CASSILGCVYEQYF
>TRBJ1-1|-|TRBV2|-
TGTGCCAGCCTTGCAGGGAGTGGAGCTCTGGGCACTGAAGCTTTCTTT
CASLAGSGALGTEAFF
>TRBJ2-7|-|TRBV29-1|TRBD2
TGCAGCGTTGAACTAGCGGGATTGTACGAGCAGTACTTC
CSVELAGLYEQYF
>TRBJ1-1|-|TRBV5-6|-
TGTGCCAGCAGCTTTGGCGTAGAAGCTTTCTTT
CASSFGVEAFF
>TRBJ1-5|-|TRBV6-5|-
TGTGCCAGCAGACCCCGGAGTGGGTCGAATCAGCCCCAGCATTTT
CASRPRSGSNQPQHF
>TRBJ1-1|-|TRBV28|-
TGTGCCAGCAGTCCCAGTGGGACTGAAGCTTTCTTT
CASSPSGTEAFF
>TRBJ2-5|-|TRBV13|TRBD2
TGTGCCAGCAGCAACGGACTAGCGGGCCGCCAAGAGACCCAGTACTTC
CASSNGLAGRQETQYF
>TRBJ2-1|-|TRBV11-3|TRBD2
TGTGCCAGCAGCTTAGCGGGGGGATCCTACAATGAGCAGTTCTTC
CASSLAGGSYNEQFF
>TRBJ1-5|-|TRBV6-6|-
TGTGCCAGCAGTTACGTACAGAGCGTTAGCAATCAGCCCCAGCATTTT
CASSYVQSVSNQPQHF
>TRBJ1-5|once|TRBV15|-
TGTGCCACCAGCAGAGACGGACAGTTCAATCAGCCCCAGCATTTT
CATSRDGQFNQPQHF
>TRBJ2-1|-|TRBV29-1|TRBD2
TGCAGCGTTGACGGGACTAGCGGGATGTCGGCAAAAAACGGGGATGAGCAGTTCTTC
CSVDGTSGMSAKNGDEQFF
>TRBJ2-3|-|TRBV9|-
TGTGCCAGCAGCGTGGAGGGGCTCGGCACAGATACGCAGTATTTT
CASSVEGLGTDTQYF
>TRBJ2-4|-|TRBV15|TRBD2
TGTGCCACCAGCAGAGTCGGACTAGAAAACATTCAGTACTTC
CATSRVGLENIQYF
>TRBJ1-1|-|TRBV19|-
TGTGCCAGTAGTCCTTCCCTCGACAGAATGAACACTGAAGCTTTCTTT
CASSPSLDRMNTEAFF
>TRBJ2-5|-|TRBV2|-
TGTGCCAGCAGTGATCCGCCCGCGGGCCAAGAGACCCAGTACTTC
CASSDPPAGQETQYF
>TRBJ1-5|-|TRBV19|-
TGTGCCAGTAGTATATCCAGTACGAATCAGCCCCAGCATTTT
CASSISSTNQPQHF
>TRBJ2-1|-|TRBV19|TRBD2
TGTGCCACCAAGCGGACTAGCGGGGGGTACAATGAGCAGTTCTTC
CATKRTSGGYNEQFF
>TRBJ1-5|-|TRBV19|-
TGTGCCAGTAGTATTCAGACAGGTGTGGACAATCAGCCCCAGCATTTT
CASSIQTGVDNQPQHF
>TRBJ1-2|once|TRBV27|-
TGTGCCAGCAGTTTGAGTTCCAGGGCTCACAACTATGGCTACACCTTC
CASSLSSRAHNYGYTF
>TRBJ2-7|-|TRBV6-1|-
TGTGCCAGCAGCCCACAGGGCCCCTACGAGCAGTACTTC
CASSPQGPYEQYF
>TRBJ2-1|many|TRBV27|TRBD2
TGTGCCAGCAGTTTATTCCCACGGAGCGGGAGCTCCTACAATGAGCAGTTCTTC
CASSLFPRSGSSYNEQFF
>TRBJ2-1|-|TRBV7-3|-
TGTGCCAGCAGCTTAGGCCCGGGCGACTCCTACAATGAGCAGTTCTTC
CASSLGPGDSYNEQFF
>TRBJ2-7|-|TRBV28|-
TGTGCCAGCAGTTTACCCCGGGGCTACGAGCAGTACTTC
CASSLPRGYEQYF
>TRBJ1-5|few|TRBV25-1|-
TGTGCCAGCAGTGAAGGGGGACAACAGCCCCAGCATTTT
CASSEGGQQPQHF
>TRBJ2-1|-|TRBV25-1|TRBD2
TGTGCCAGCAGTGACTCGGTTGGCGGGAGTCTCTACAATGAGCAGTTCTTC
CASSDSVGGSLYNEQFF
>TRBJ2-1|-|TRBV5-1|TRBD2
TGCGCCAGCAGCGCTGAATCGACTAGCGGGAGGACGGAGCAGTTCTTC
CASSAESTSGRTEQFF
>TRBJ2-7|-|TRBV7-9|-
TGTGCCAGCAGCTTCGGGGAGTCGCTCGAGGGCTCCTACGAGCAGTACTTC
CASSFGESLEGSYEQYF
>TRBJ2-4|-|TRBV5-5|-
TGTGCCAGCAGCTCTCCTCGGGACCTAGCCAAAAACATTCAGTACTTC
CASSSPRDLAKNIQYF
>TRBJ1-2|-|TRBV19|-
TGTGCCACAAAGGGTGGTGGCTACACCTTC
CATKGGGYTF